A single sample gave rise to the 2 T cell receptor beta chains below, sequenced in a study of blood T cells in healthy people across ages. Next came a second PCR, run for about 7 to 12 cycles, which used a sample-barcoded 5' primer along with a J-beta primer mix. From the 5' RACE reads, TCRdb called clonotypes with MiXCR, one entry per CDR3 protein. The sample has some 920,000 distinct CDR3 sequences, just over 50% seen once. Specimen: blood. Every receptor here comes from a woman aged 55-70 years in good health.

This rearrangement joins TRBV20-1 to TRBJ2-7; the D call may be TRBD1 or TRBD2 (6 bases each). TRBJ2-5 explains the end of the DNA better; the J call may be wrong. The CDR3 consists of 13 residues. CDR1 and CDR2 from the germline V gene are DFQATT and SNEGSKA (reference sequence). The CDR3 DNA reads as TGCAGTGCCGGGGGCGAATTTACGGAGACCCAGTACTTC. Residues: CSAGGEFTETQYF.

This clonotype showed up just a few times. This rearrangement joins TRBV4-1 to TRBJ2-6; maybe TRBD1 (6 bases). The length of the CDR3 is 14 residues. Germline CDR1 reads MGHRA; CDR2 reads YSYEKL. Between the trimmed V and J ends, which lost 0 bases and 9 bases, there was a span of 9 bases. The CDR3 loop is CASSQDRTVNVLTF. In nucleotides, the CDR3 is TGCGCCAGCAGCCAAGATCGGACAGTCAACGTCCTGACTTTC.